This T cell receptor beta chain was identified in a study of blood T cell repertoires in COVID-19. Across the study: Sites in the United States, Italy and Spain provided acute and convalescent COVID-19 samples. T cells, B-cell-depleted T cells, or PBMCs provided the cDNA or gDNA that served as material.

Patients in Seattle were enrolled during active infection, then followed longitudinally. CDR3 length: 16 amino acids. V shed 3 bases and J 4 bases; nucleotides not matched to a gene: 10. The germline V gene encodes CDR1 SGHRS and CDR2 YFSETQ. Data came from immunoSEQ multiplex PCR; TCRdb stores just in-frame clones and leaves some out. The sample yields roughly 75,000 clones, 65% to 90% seen once. Sequencing was performed on peripheral blood. This TCR derives from a man between 45 and 60 years old with COVID-19, enrolled during active disease. The V and J genes are TRBV5-1 and TRBJ2-3; 8 nucleotides line up with TRBD1. CDR3 DNA: TGCGCCAGCAGCTGGGGTTCGAGACAGGGGCCAGATACGCAGTATTTT. This gives the protein CASSWGSRQGPDTQYF. Based on the CDR3 plus reference TRBV5-1 and TRBJ2-3, the full variable domain is KAGVTQTPRYLIKTRGQQVTLSCSPISGHRSVSWYQQTPGQGLQFLFEYFSETQRNKGNFPGRFSGRQFSNSRSEMNVSTLELGDSALYLCASSWGSRQGPDTQYFGPGTRLTVL.